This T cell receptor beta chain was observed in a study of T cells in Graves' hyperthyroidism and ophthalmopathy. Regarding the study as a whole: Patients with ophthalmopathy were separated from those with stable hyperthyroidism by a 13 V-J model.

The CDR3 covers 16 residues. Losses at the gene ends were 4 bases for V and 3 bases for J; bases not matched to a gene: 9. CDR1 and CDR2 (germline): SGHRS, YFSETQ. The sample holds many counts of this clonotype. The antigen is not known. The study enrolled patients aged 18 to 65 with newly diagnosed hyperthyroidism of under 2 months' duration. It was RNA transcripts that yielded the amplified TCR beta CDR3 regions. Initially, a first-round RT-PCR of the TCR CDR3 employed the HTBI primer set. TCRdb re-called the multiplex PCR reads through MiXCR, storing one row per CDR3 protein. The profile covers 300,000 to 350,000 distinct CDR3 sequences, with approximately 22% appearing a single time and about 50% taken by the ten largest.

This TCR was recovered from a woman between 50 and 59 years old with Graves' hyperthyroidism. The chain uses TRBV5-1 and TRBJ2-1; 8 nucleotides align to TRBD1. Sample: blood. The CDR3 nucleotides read TGCGCCAGCAGCCTGTCTACGGGACAGGTCTACAATGAGCAGTTCTTC. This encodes CASSLSTGQVYNEQFF.